The T cell receptor (beta chain) described here comes from a study of molecular identifiers for immune sequencing clone quantification. Germline lookup yields CDR1 MNHEY and CDR2 SVGAGI. The CDR3 totals 11 residues. Note on this clonotype: A clone one base away is much larger, so this may be a read error.

The sorting of naive CD8 T cells used the CD8+CD4-CCR7+CD45RA+ phenotype. Both previously described methods and listed TCR primers were employed to make bulk TCR libraries. TCRdb ran MiXCR on the PCR reads and lists one entry per CDR3 protein. Counted here are about 68,000 distinct CDR3 sequences, less than 20% occurring once; the ten biggest clones make up about 1.5%. V usage is TRBV6-5 and J usage is TRBJ1-2; unclear D gene. The source of this sequence is a human donor in good health. Some libraries in this study had Jurkat cell RNA spiked in. Source material: naive CD8+ T cells from blood, with Jurkat cell RNA spiked in. Subset in this sample: FACS-sorted CD8+CD4-CCR7+CD45RA+ naive T cells. Written as DNA, the CDR3 is TGTGTCAGCAGTTACGGTTCAGGAGCCATGTTC. This encodes CVSSYGSGAMF.